This T cell receptor beta chain was sequenced for a study of T cells in Graves' hyperthyroidism and ophthalmopathy. The CDR3 is 18 residues long. The ends lost 4 bases at V and 1 base at J; junction bases unmatched: 13. Germline V gene sequence: CDR1 MDHEN, CDR2 SYDVKM. The sample holds many counts of this clonotype. Authors of the study amplified TCR beta CDR3 regions from RNA transcripts. The HTBI primer set was used in a first-round RT-PCR of the TCR CDR3. MiXCR, run by TCRdb on the multiplex PCR reads, gives a single entry per CDR3 protein. Of 450,000 to 650,000 distinct CDR3 sequences in the sample, 13% to 15% were seen once.

Sequencing used blood. The chain recombines TRBV28 with TRBJ1-5; 7 bases fit TRBD1. The clonotype comes from a woman aged 18-35 years with Graves' ophthalmopathy. CDR3 residues: CASSSVRLQGRSNQPQHF. The CDR3 nucleotides are TGTGCCAGCAGTTCCGTACGCCTACAGGGGAGGAGCAATCAGCCCCAGCATTTT.